Below are 2 T cell receptor beta chains sequenced from a single sample in a study of T cell responses to AZD1222 COVID-19 vaccine. Only in-frame clones appear in the TCRdb table, and some are missing; sequencing was by immunoSEQ multiplex PCR. The data hold about 100,000 clones, with more than 75% observed a single time. The specimen was peripheral blood, collected on day 0 of AZD1222 vaccination. Receptor source: an adult in good health.

This rearrangement joins TRBV19 to TRBJ1-2, with 7 bases aligning to TRBD1. This CDR3 spans 16 amino acids. Germline loops: CDR1 LNHDA, CDR2 SQIVND (reference sequence). Unmatched junction bases numbered 14, after V lost 6 bases and J lost 4 bases. CDR3 nucleotides: TGTGCCAGTAGGTTCAGCCCCGACAGGGCCCCCTATGGCTACACCTTC. This gives the protein CASRFSPDRAPYGYTF.

The CDR3 DNA reads as TGTGCCAGTAGTATAAACCAGGCGAAACGACAGCCCCAGCATTTT. Residues: CASSINQAKRQPQHF. This rearrangement joins TRBV19 to TRBJ1-5; D is unclear. Germline loops: CDR1 LNHDA, CDR2 SQIVND (reference sequence). CDR3 length: 15 residues. V lost 2 bases to trimming and J lost 7 bases, with 15 bases between them.